Below are 11 T cell receptor beta chains sequenced from a single sample in a study of blood T cells in healthy people across ages. A second 7 to 11 cycle PCR used barcoded and J-beta primers. In TCRdb, the 5' RACE reads were re-called with MiXCR into one record per CDR3 protein. Here the sample spans about 620,000 distinct CDR3 sequences, over 40% being singletons. Material for sequencing was blood. All receptors come from an elderly woman in good health.

This clonotype showed up just once. The V and J genes are TRBV20-1 and TRBJ2-5; 8 nucleotides line up with TRBD2. The tail of the sequence fits TRBJ2-7 better, so the J call may be wrong. The CDR3 covers 14 residues. CDR1 is DFQATT and CDR2 is SNEGSKA in the germline V gene (reference sequence). The CDR3 bases are TGCAGTGCTAGAGAGAACCGGGGGGGAAGCGAGCAGTACTTC. It is translated as CSARENRGGSEQYF.

The chain employs TRBV5-8 and TRBJ1-2, with D hard to call. Trimming took off 0 bases at V and 7 bases at J, with 13 bases between the two ends. The CDR3 spans 14 residues. Germline V CDR1 and CDR2: SGHTS, YDEGEE. The CDR3 DNA sequence: TGTGCCAGCAGCTTGGGACCTTCAAGGTCTGGCTACACCTTC. Translation: CASSLGPSRSGYTF.

This clonotype came up many times. The rearrangement uses TRBV6-5 and TRBJ2-3, with 9 bases identical to TRBD2. CDR1 is MNHEY, CDR2 SVGAGI, per germline. CDR3 length: 17 amino acids. The ends lost 2 bases at V and 2 bases at J; junction bases unmatched: 8. The CDR3 bases are TGTGCCAGCAGTTACCCGGCGGGGGGGCTTGACACAGATACGCAGTATTTT. Its translation: CASSYPAGGLDTDTQYF.

The rearrangement uses TRBV11-2 and TRBJ2-5; D uncertain. Germline values: CDR1 SGHAT, CDR2 FQNNGV. Trimming took off 5 bases at V and 5 bases at J, with 9 bases between the two ends. The CDR3 is 12 amino acids. In DNA, the CDR3 is TGTGCCAGCAGCGCATACGAGGAGACCCAGTACTTC. Encoded protein: CASSAYEETQYF.

This clonotype was counted once. J is TRBJ2-5 and V is TRBV3-1, with D perhaps matching TRBD1 (5 bases). The CDR3 is made up of 18 amino acids. Germline loops: CDR1 LGHDT, CDR2 YNNKEL (reference sequence). Between the trimmed V and J ends, which lost 0 bases and 5 bases, there was a span of 22 bases. The CDR3 reads CASSQEGLKSEPLETQYF. CDR3 DNA sequence: TGTGCCAGCAGCCAAGAGGGGCTCAAGTCAGAGCCTTTGGAGACCCAGTACTTC.

The table lists this clonotype with many counts. The V call is TRBV6-6, the J call TRBJ2-5; TRBD1 agrees at 7 bases. The V and J ends lost 4 bases and 5 bases, in that order; junction bases with no gene match: 7. CDR1 and CDR2 (germline): MNHNY, SVGAGI (reference sequence). This CDR3 comprises 14 residues. The CDR3 region is CASSSRGRGETQYF. The CDR3 DNA is TGTGCCAGCAGTTCTCGGGGCAGGGGGGAGACCCAGTACTTC.

This clonotype was recorded many times. The rearrangement links TRBV6-6 to TRBJ2-1; the match to TRBD1 covers 8 bases. With 7 bases clipped from V and 4 bases from J, the junction kept 15 bases outside the gene matches. The CDR3 covers 17 residues. The germline gives CDR1 MNHNY, CDR2 SVGAGI (reference sequence). The CDR3 is CASNRITGTGSYNEQFF. CDR3 nucleotides: TGTGCCAGCAACCGAATTACCGGGACAGGTAGTTACAATGAGCAGTTCTTC.

J is TRBJ2-7 and V is TRBV4-2, with D tentatively TRBD2 (6 bases). CDR3 length: 16 residues. V gave up 4 bases and J gave up 3 bases, with 19 bases separating them. Germline V gives CDR1 LGHNA, CDR2 YNFKEQ. The DNA for the CDR3 is TGTGCCAGCAGCCGCCACAGTCGGGAGTCAAGCTACGAGCAGTACTTC. Translating gives CASSRHSRESSYEQYF.

This clonotype was detected ten times or more. The chain couples TRBV18 to TRBJ2-5; no clear D gene. Between the trimmed V and J ends, which lost 9 bases and 2 bases, there was a span of 10 bases. CDR3 size: 12 residues. The germline CDR1 and CDR2 sequences are KGHSH and LQKENI. Here the CDR3 DNA reads TGTGCCAGTCGGACGGTGCAAGAGACCCAGTACTTC. Amino acid sequence: CASRTVQETQYF.

There are many counts of this clonotype. This chain joins TRBV3-1 and TRBJ2-7; possible D gene TRBD1, 5 bases. Trimming took off 6 bases at V and 5 bases at J, with 14 bases between the two ends. CDR1 is LGHDT and CDR2 is YNNKEL in the germline V gene (reference sequence). CDR3 length: 13 residues. The CDR3 sequence is CASSRQNSNEQYF. Written as DNA, the CDR3 is TGTGCCAGCAGTCGACAGAATAGTAACGAGCAGTACTTC.

On this clonotype itself: A clone one base away is much larger, so this may be a read error. The chain combines TRBV5-1 with TRBJ2-1, with 8 bases fitting TRBD2. This CDR3 is 16 amino acids long. Germline V gene lookup returns CDR1 SGHRS and CDR2 YFSETQ. The CDR3 region has the DNA TGCGCCGGCAGCTTGGCGGGGGGCCTGGGTTACAATGAGCAGTTCTTC. Residues: CAGSLAGGLGYNEQFF.